Described below is a single TCR beta chain sequence and its context. Clones were sequenced by immunoSEQ multiplex PCR, and TCRdb holds only the in-frame ones, with some missing. The table records about 41,000 clones, 88% of them present only once. The sample is drawn from a study of T cell changes during pregnancy in multiple sclerosis. The V and J ends lost 4 bases and 2 bases, in that order; junction bases with no gene match: 8. The CDR3 contains 17 residues. CDR1 and CDR2 from the germline V gene are SGHDT and YYEEEE. The TCR sequence derives from a female donor in good health, enrolled as a control in a pregnancy study. The chain recombines TRBV5-6 with TRBJ2-5, with 13 nucleotides matching TRBD2. This specimen consisted of peripheral blood, obtained in the first trimester of pregnancy. Written as DNA, the CDR3 is TGTGCCAGCAGCGCCACCTTGGGACTAGCGGGACAAGAGACCCAGTACTTC. This codes for CASSATLGLAGQETQYF.